This T cell receptor (beta chain) was documented in a study of blood T cell repertoires in COVID-19. On the study more broadly: PBMCs, B-cell-depleted T cells, or T cells were the source of the cDNA or gDNA that made up the material.

TCRdb's table, derived via immunoSEQ multiplex PCR, lists solely in-frame clones and lacks some. The repertoire holds 200,000 to 250,000 clones, with about four fifths as singletons. The CDR3 is 14 residues long. Germline CDR1 is SGHNT and CDR2 is YYREEE (reference sequence). V lost 4 bases and J lost 7, with 17 bases in between. This clone was detected only a few times. Source material: peripheral blood. This chain connects TRBV5-4 to TRBJ2-5; TRBD1 might be the D (6 bases). The receptor was derived from an elderly woman with COVID-19, enrolled during active disease. For the CDR3, the DNA is TGTGCCAGCAGCGATAAGACAGGCCCGGGGACCCAGTACTTC. This codes for CASSDKTGPGTQYF. Full variable domain (missing parts from reference TRBV5-4 and TRBJ2-5): ETGVTQSPTHLIKTRGQQVTLRCSSQSGHNTVSWYQQALGQGPQFIFQYYREEENGRGNFPPRFSGLQFPNYSSELNVNALELDDSALYLCASSDKTGPGTQYFGPGTRLLVL.